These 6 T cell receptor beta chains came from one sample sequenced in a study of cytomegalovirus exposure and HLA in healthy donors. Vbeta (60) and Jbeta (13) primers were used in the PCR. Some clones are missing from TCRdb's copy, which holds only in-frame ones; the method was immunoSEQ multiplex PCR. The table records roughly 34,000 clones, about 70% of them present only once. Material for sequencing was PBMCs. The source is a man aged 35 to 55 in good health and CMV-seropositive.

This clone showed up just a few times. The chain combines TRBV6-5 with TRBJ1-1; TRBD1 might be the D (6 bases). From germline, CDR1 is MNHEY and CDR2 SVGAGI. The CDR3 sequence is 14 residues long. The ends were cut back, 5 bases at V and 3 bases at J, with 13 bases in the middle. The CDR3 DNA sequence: TGTGCCAGCAGTAGGGGGGGCTGGGACACTGAAGCTTTCTTT. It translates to CASSRGGWDTEAFF.

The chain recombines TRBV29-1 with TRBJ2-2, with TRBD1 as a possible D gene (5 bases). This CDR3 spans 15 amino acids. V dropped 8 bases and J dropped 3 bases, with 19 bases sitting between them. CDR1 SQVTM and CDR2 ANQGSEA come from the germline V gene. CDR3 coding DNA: TGCAGCATCCCTGGTGTACGACAGCACACCGGGGAGCTGTTTTTT. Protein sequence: CSIPGVRQHTGELFF.

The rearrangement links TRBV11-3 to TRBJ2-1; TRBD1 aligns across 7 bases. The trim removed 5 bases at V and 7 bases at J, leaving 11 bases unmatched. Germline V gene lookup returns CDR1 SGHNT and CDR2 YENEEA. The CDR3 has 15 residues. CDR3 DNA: TGTGCCAGCAGCCCACAGGGGAGTACTCTGAATGAGCAGTTCTTC. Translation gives CASSPQGSTLNEQFF.

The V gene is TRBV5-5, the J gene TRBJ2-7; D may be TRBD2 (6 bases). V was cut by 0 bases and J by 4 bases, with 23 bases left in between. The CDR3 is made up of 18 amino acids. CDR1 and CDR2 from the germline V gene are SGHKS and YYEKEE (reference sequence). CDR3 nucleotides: TGTGCCAGCAGCTTGGGGGTCGCGGGGACCGTCGATCCTTACGAGCAGTACTTC. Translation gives CASSLGVAGTVDPYEQYF. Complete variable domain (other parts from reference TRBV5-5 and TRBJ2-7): DAGVTQSPTHLIKTRGQQVTLRCSPISGHKSVSWYQQVLGQGPQFIFQYYEKEERGRGNFPDRFSARQFPNYSSELNVNALLLGDSALYLCASSLGVAGTVDPYEQYFGPGTRLTVT.

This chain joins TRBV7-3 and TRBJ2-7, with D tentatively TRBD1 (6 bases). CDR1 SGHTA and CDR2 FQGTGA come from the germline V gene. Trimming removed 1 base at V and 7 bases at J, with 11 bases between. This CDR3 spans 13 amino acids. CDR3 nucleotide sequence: TGTGCCAGCAGCTTAAGAGGGGGTGGAGAGCAGTACTTC. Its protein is CASSLRGGGEQYF.

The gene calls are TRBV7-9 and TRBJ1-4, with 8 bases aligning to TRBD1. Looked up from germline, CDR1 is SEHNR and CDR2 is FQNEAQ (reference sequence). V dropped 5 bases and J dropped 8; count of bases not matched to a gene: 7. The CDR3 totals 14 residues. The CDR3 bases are TGTGCCAGCAGCCCCCAACAGGGGGGCGAAAAACTGTTTTTT. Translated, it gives CASSPQQGGEKLFF.